This TCR beta chain derives from a study of OX40 agonist ivuxolimab in advanced cancers. Profiling relied on immunoSEQ multiplex PCR, and the TCRdb table lists in-frame clones only, not all of them. The sample holds tens of thousands of clones; 80% to 95% are singletons and the top ten take 12% to 15%. The CDR3 extends over 14 amino acids. The germline gives CDR1 MDHEN, CDR2 SYDVKM. With V trimmed by 6 bases and J by 0 bases, 3 bases remained unmatched. Sample: CD4+ or CD8+ T cells sorted from blood, taken in a trial of the OX40 agonist ivuxolimab. The chain uses TRBV28 and TRBJ2-7, with TRBD2 matching 9 bases. The TCR sequence derives from an adult with an advanced solid tumor such as melanoma, head and neck, liver or kidney cancer. CDR3 DNA sequence: TGTGCCAGCAGAGGACTAGCGAGCTCCTACGAGCAGTACTTC. Its protein is CASRGLASSYEQYF. The full variable domain, rest sourced from reference TRBV28 and TRBJ2-7, is DVKVTQSSRYLVKRTGEKVFLECVQDMDHENMFWYRQDPGLGLRLIYFSYDVKMKEKGDIPEGYSVSREKKERFSLILESASTNQTSMYLCASRGLASSYEQYFGPGTRLTVT.